This TCR beta chain derives from a study of patients and donors after allogeneic stem cell transplantation. TCRdb fed the RT-PCR reads into MiXCR, producing one record per CDR3 protein. This sample has 390,000 or so distinct CDR3 sequences; 15% to 20% occur once, and the top ten carry 7.2%. This CDR3 is 13 amino acids long. V was trimmed by 5 bases and J by 5 bases, leaving 9 bases between them. Germline lookup yields CDR1 ENHRY and CDR2 SYGVKD. The chain employs TRBV10-3 and TRBJ1-4; no firm D call. This clonotype was obtained from a human donor who was either an allogeneic HSCT recipient or a stem cell or donor lymphocyte infusion donor (not recorded which). It is not recorded whose cells these are; they may come from a transplant donor. Sequenced: blood, either unsorted or a sorted T cell fraction (not recorded which). DNA for the CDR3: TGTGCCATCAGTAATTGGATAAATGAAAAACTGTTTTTT. Translating gives CAISNWINEKLFF.